This section outlines one TCR beta chain sequence together with its context. Its antigen remains unidentified. This record comes from a study of T-cell memory formation after mild COVID-19. Overall study findings and caveats: Prior to infection, memory already included some responding clones, suggesting cross-reactive memory joined.

Germline CDR1 SGHVS, CDR2 FNYEAQ. The CDR3 is 13 amino acids. After removal of 8 bases from V and 6 bases from J, the junction contained 6 bases not matched to a gene. TCRdb reprocessed the 5' RACE reads via MiXCR and lists one record per CDR3 protein. The data contain about half a million distinct CDR3 sequences, around a sixth of them seen just once; the ten biggest clones take up 10% to 15%. The TCR sequence derives from an adult woman who had mild COVID-19 (a few samples of this study predate the infection). Cell type and time point are not known. V usage is TRBV7-6 and J usage is TRBJ2-2; TRBD1 agrees at 7 bases. The sample taken for sequencing was PBMCs or a T cell subset sorted from them (not recorded which). CDR3 bases: TGTGCCAGCTCTTGGCAGGGGGCCGGGGAGCTGTTTTTT. Protein product: CASSWQGAGELFF.